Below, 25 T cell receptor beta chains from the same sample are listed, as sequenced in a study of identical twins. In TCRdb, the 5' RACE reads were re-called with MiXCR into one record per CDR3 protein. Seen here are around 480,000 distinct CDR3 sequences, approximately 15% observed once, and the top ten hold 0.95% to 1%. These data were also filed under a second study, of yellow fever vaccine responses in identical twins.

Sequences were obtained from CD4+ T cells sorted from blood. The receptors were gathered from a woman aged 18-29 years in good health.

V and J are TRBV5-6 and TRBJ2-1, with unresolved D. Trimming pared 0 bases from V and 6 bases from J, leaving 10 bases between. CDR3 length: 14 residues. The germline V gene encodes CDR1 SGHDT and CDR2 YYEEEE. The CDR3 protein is CASSLGGKPNEQFF. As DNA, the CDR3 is TGTGCCAGCAGCTTGGGTGGGAAACCCAATGAGCAGTTCTTC.

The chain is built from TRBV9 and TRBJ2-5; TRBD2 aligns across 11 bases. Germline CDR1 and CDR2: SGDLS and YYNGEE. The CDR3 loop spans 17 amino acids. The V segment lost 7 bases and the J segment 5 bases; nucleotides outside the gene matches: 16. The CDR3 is CASGVTSGIWLSETQYF. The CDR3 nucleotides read TGTGCCAGCGGGGTGACTAGCGGGATCTGGCTGAGCGAGACCCAGTACTTC. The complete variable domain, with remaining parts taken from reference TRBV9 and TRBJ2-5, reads DSGVTQTPKHLITATGQRVTLRCSPRSGDLSVYWYQQSLDQGLQFLIQYYNGEERAKGNILERFSAQQFPDLHSELNLSSLELGDSALYFCASGVTSGIWLSETQYFGPGTRLLVL.

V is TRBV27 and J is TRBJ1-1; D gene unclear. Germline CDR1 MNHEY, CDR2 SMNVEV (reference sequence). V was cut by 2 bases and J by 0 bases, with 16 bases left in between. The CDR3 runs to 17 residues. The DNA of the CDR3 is TGTGCCAGCAGTTTACTGGGTGCCAAATCTATGAACACTGAAGCTTTCTTT. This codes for CASSLLGAKSMNTEAFF.

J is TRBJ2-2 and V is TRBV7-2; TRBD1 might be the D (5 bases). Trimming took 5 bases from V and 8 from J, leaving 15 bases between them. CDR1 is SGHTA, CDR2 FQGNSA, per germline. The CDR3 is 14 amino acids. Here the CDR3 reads CASSPKGAFGELFF. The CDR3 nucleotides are TGTGCCAGCAGCCCGAAAGGGGCTTTTGGGGAGCTGTTTTTT.

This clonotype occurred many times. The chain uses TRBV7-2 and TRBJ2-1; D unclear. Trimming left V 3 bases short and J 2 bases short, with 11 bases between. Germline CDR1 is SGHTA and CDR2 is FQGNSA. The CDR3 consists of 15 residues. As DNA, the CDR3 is TGTGCCAGCAGCTTCGGGCGGCGTACCTACAATGAGCAGTTCTTC. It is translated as CASSFGRRTYNEQFF.

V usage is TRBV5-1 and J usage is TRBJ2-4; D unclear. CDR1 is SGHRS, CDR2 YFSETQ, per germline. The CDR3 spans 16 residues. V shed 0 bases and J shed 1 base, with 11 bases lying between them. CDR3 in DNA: TGCGCCAGCAGCTTGGGTAGACCCTCGGCCAAAAACATTCAGTACTTC. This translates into CASSLGRPSAKNIQYF.

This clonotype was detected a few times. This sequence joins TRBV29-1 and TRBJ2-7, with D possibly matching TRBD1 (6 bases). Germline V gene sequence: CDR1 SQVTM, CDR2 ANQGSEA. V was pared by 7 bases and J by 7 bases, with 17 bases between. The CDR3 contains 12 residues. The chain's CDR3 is CSALYGGREQYF. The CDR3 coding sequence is TGCAGCGCCCTATATGGGGGCAGGGAGCAGTACTTC.

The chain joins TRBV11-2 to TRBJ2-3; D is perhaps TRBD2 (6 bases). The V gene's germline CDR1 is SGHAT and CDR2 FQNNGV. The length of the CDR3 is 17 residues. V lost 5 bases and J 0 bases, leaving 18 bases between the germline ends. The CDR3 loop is CASSQSPGGTSTDTQYF. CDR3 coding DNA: TGTGCCAGCAGCCAATCCCCCGGGGGAACTAGCACAGATACGCAGTATTTT.

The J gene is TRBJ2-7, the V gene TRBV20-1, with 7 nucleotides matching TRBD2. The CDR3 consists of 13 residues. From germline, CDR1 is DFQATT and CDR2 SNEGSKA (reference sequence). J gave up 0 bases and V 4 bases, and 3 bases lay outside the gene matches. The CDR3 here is CSAKAGPSYEQYF. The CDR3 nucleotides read TGCAGTGCTAAAGCGGGACCCTCCTACGAGCAGTACTTC.

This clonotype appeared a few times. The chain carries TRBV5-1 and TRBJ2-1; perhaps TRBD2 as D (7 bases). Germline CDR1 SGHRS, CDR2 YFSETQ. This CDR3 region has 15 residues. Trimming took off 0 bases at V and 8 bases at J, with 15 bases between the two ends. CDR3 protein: CASSLGFAGADEQFF. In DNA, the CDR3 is TGCGCCAGCAGCTTGGGATTTGCGGGGGCGGATGAGCAGTTCTTC.

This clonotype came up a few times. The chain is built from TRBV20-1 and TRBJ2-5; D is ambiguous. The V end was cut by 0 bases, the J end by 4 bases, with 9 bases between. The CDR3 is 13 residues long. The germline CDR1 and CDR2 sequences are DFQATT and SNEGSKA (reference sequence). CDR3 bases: TGCAGTGCTAGAGAGCCGTTGGGAGAGACCCAGTACTTC. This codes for CSAREPLGETQYF.

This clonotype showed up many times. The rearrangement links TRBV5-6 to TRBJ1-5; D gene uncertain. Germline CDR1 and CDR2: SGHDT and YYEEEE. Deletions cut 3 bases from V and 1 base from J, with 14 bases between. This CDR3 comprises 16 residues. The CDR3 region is CASSSIGLRSNQPQHF. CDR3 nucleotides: TGTGCCAGCAGCTCCATCGGACTCAGAAGCAATCAGCCCCAGCATTTT.

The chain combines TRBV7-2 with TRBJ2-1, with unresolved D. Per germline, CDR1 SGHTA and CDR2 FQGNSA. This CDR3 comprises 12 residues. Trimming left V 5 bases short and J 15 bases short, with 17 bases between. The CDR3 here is CASSPLKPPWFF. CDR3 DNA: TGTGCCAGCAGCCCTCTCAAACCACCGTGGTTCTTC.

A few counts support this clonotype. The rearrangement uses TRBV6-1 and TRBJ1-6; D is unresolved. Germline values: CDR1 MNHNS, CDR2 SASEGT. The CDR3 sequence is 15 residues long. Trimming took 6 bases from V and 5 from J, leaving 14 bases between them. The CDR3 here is CASRKGTLNNSPLHF. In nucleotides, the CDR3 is TGTGCCAGCAGGAAGGGTACTCTAAATAATTCACCCCTCCACTTT.

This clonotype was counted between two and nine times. The chain's CDR3 is CSVGTSGRREQYF. The CDR3 region has the DNA TGCAGCGTCGGGACTAGCGGGAGGAGGGAGCAGTACTTC. V gene TRBV29-1 combines with J gene TRBJ2-7; 15 nucleotides line up with TRBD2. The CDR3 length is 13 residues. Germline V CDR1 and CDR2: SQVTM, ANQGSEA. Trimming took 6 bases from V and 7 from J; bases not matched to a gene: 4.

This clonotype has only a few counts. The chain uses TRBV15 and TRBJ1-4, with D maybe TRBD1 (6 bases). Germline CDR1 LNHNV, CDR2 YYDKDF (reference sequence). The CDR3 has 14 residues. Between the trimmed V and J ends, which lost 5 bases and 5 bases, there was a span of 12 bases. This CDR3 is CATSRQAGNEKLFF. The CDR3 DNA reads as TGTGCCACCAGCCGACAGGCAGGGAATGAAAAACTGTTTTTT. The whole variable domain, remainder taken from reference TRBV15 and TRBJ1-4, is DAMVIQNPRYQVTQFGKPVTLSCSQTLNHNVMYWYQQKSSQAPKLLFHYYDKDFNNEADTPDNFQSRRPNTSFCFLDIRSPGLGDTAMYLCATSRQAGNEKLFFGSGTQLSVL.

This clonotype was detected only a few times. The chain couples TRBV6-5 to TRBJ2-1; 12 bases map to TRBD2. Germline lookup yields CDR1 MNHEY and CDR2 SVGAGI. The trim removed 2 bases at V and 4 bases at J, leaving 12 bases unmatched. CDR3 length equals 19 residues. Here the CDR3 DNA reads TGTGCCAGCAGTTACCCCACCAACTTGACTAGCGGGGGTTACAATGAGCAGTTCTTC. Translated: CASSYPTNLTSGGYNEQFF.

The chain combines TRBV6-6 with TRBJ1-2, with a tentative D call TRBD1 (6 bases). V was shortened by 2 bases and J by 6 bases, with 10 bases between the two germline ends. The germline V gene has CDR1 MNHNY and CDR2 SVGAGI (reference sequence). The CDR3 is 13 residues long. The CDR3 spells CASSYKGGDGYTF. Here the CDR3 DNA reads TGTGCCAGCAGTTACAAGGGGGGAGATGGCTACACCTTC.

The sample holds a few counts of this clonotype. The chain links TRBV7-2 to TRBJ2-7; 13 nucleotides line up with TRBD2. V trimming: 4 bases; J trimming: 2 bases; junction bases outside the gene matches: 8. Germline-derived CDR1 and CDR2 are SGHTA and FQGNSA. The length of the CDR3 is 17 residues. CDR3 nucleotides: TGTGCCAGCAGCTGGACTAGCGGGGGCGCAATTCCCTACGAGCAGTACTTC. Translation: CASSWTSGGAIPYEQYF.

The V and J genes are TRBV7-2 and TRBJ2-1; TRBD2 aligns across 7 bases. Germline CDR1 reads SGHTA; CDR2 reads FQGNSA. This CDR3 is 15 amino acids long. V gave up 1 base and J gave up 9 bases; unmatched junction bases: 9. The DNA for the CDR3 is TGTGCCAGCAGCTTAGGCCTAGCGGACCGCAGTGAGCAGTTCTTC. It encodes CASSLGLADRSEQFF. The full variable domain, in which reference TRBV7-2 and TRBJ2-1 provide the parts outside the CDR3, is GAGVSQSPSNKVTEKGKDVELRCDPISGHTALYWYRQSLGQGLEFLIYFQGNSAPDKSGLPSDRFSAERTGGSVSTLTIQRTQQEDSAVYLCASSLGLADRSEQFFGPGTRLTVL.

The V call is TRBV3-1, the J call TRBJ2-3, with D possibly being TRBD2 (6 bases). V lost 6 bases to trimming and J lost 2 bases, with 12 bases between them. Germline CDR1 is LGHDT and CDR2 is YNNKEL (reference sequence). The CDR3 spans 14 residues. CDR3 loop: CASSWDFYTDTQYF. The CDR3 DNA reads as TGTGCCAGCAGTTGGGACTTTTACACAGATACGCAGTATTTT.

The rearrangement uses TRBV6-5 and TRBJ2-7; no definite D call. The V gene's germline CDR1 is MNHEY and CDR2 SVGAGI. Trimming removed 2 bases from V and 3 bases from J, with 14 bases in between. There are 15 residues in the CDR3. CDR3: CASSYNPDPSYEQYF. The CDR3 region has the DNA TGTGCCAGCAGTTACAATCCGGACCCTAGCTACGAGCAGTACTTC.

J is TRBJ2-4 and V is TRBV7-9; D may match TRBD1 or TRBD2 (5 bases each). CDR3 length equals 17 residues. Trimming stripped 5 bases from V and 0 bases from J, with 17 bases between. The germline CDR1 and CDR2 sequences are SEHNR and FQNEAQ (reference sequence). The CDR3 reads CASSPRGTAQAKNIQYF. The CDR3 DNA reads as TGTGCCAGCAGCCCGAGGGGTACAGCCCAAGCCAAAAACATTCAGTACTTC.

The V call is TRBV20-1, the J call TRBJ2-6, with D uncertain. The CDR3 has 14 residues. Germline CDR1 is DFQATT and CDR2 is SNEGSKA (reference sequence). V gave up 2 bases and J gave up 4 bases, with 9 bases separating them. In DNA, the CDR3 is TGCAGTGCTAGAAGTATCCCCGGGGCCAACGTCCTGACTTTC. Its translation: CSARSIPGANVLTF.

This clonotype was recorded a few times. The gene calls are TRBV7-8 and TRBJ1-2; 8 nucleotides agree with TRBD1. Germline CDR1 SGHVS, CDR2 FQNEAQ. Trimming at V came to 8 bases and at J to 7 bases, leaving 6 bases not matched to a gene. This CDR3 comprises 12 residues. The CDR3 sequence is CASGSGGSGYTF. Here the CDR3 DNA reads TGTGCCAGCGGTTCAGGGGGCTCTGGCTACACCTTC.